The clone carrying this T cell receptor (beta chain) showed up many times. Its antigen is not known. These data are taken from a study of T cell repertoires in cytomegalovirus infection. Study overall: From public TCR beta signatures came an indication of both CMV infection and matching HLA type. Findings and limits, study-wide: HLA-C-restricted CMV-specific TCR beta clonotypes were dominant in the ex vivo response. The cumulative frequency of public TCR beta families distinguished individuals who carried CMV together with the relevant HLA.

In TCRdb, the reads were re-called with MiXCR into one record per CDR3 protein. The sample has roughly 280,000 distinct CDR3 sequences; over 8% are singletons. The specimen was PBMCs. This receptor was obtained from a human donor in good health (CMV status not recorded). Some clones in this sample may be carry-over from other donors' samples.

CDR3 loop: CASSLGARASGRGTQYF. Written as DNA, the CDR3 is TGTGCCAGCAGCTTAGGGGCCCGGGCTAGCGGGAGAGGGACCCAGTACTTC. The rearrangement uses TRBV7-2 and TRBJ2-5, with 10 positions matching TRBD2. The V gene's germline CDR1 is SGHTA and CDR2 FQGNSA. The CDR3 contains 17 residues. V trimming: 1 base; J trimming: 7 bases; junction bases outside the gene matches: 12.